This T cell receptor (beta chain) originates from a study of PD-1 blockade in mismatch repair-deficient tumors. Findings of the study overall: Tumor-resident clones, often undetectable pretreatment in blood, expanded then contracted after pembrolizumab.

All patients were mismatch repair deficient, assessed by either PCR or immunohistochemistry. Comments on this clone: Its target is unknown.

Using immunoSEQ multiplex PCR, the repertoire was profiled, and TCRdb retains in-frame clones only, with some absent. The repertoire includes roughly 17,000 clones, about 87% of them detected once, and under 2% sits in the top ten. The V segment lost 1 base and the J segment 2 bases; nucleotides outside the gene matches: 6. This CDR3 contains 16 residues. Germline CDR1 reads MDHEN; CDR2 reads SYDVKM. This clonotype was sampled from an adult with mismatch repair-deficient cancer. The sample was PBMCs, taken about 22 weeks after starting pembrolizumab. V and J are TRBV28 and TRBJ2-7, with 9 bases fitting TRBD1. The CDR3 protein is CASSLLGTGPTYEQYF. CDR3 DNA: TGTGCCAGCAGTTTATTAGGGACAGGGCCTACCTACGAGCAGTACTTC. The entire variable domain, with the rest obtained from reference TRBV28 and TRBJ2-7, is as follows: DVKVTQSSRYLVKRTGEKVFLECVQDMDHENMFWYRQDPGLGLRLIYFSYDVKMKEKGDIPEGYSVSREKKERFSLILESASTNQTSMYLCASSLLGTGPTYEQYFGPGTRLTVT.